These 23 T cell receptor beta chains share one sample of origin, sequenced in a study of OX40 agonist ivuxolimab in advanced cancers. Assay used: immunoSEQ multiplex PCR; TCRdb lists only in-frame clones, some missing. The data show 100,000 to 150,000 clones, 92% seen once. The specimen comprised CD4+ or CD8+ T cells sorted from blood, sampled in a trial of the OX40 agonist ivuxolimab. The receptors originated from an adult with an advanced solid tumor such as melanoma, head and neck, liver or kidney cancer.

This chain connects TRBV4-2 to TRBJ1-6; no reliable D call. Germline V lookup: CDR1 LGHNA, CDR2 YNFKEQ. Trimming cost V 1 base and J 0 bases, with 7 bases left between them. The CDR3 is 16 residues long. The CDR3 DNA reads TGTGCCAGCAGCCAAGGACTGAGCTCCTATAATTCACCCCTCCACTTT. Its translation: CASSQGLSSYNSPLHF.

The J gene is TRBJ1-1, the V gene TRBV7-3; no clear D. From germline, CDR1 is SGHTA and CDR2 FQGTGA. The V end was cut by 2 bases, the J end by 0 bases, with 4 bases between. The CDR3 is 13 residues long. For the CDR3, the DNA is TGTGCCAGCAGCTTACAGGTGAACACTGAAGCTTTCTTT. It specifies CASSLQVNTEAFF.

V usage is TRBV14 and J usage is TRBJ1-2, with 7 bases aligning to TRBD1. After removal of 0 bases from V and 8 bases from J, the junction contained 12 bases not matched to a gene. Germline V CDR1 and CDR2: SGHDN, FVKESK. CDR3 length equals 16 residues. DNA of the CDR3: TGTGCCAGCAGCCAAGATCGAAAAGGGGGCGGATTGGGCTACACCTTC. Its translation: CASSQDRKGGGLGYTF. The complete variable domain, with remaining parts taken from reference TRBV14 and TRBJ1-2, reads EAGVTQFPSHSVIEKGQTVTLRCDPISGHDNLYWYRRVMGKEIKFLLHFVKESKQDESGMPNNRFLAERTGGTYSTLKVQPAELEDSGVYFCASSQDRKGGGLGYTFGSGTRLTVV.

The chain is built from TRBV5-1 and TRBJ1-1; D is uncertain. The CDR3 sequence is 14 residues long. Germline CDR1 and CDR2: SGHRS and YFSETQ. V was pared by 1 base and J by 5 bases, with 12 bases between. The CDR3 DNA reads as TGCGCCAGCAGCTTGCTCGTCGCGGGGACTGAAGCTTTCTTT. This codes for CASSLLVAGTEAFF.

This clone has just one count. The chain recombines TRBV28 with TRBJ1-6; TRBD1 is a possible D gene (5 bases). The ends were cut back, 3 bases at V and 7 bases at J, with 7 bases in the middle. CDR3 length: 13 residues. The germline gives CDR1 MDHEN, CDR2 SYDVKM. CDR3 region: CASSLGRNSPLHF. CDR3 sequence (DNA): TGTGCCAGCAGTTTGGGACGGAATTCACCCCTCCACTTT.

The chain uses TRBV6-5 and TRBJ1-1; D perhaps matches TRBD1 (6 bases). The CDR3 length is 14 residues. Germline V CDR1 and CDR2: MNHEY, SVGAGI. The V and J ends lost 3 bases and 4 bases respectively, with 12 bases between them. This CDR3 reads CASSYNREGTEAFF. The CDR3 region has the DNA TGTGCCAGCAGTTATAACAGGGAGGGCACTGAAGCTTTCTTT.

V and J are TRBV20-1 and TRBJ2-7; D ambiguous. Germline-derived CDR1 and CDR2 are DFQATT and SNEGSKA (reference sequence). Trimming pared 0 bases from V and 3 bases from J, leaving 3 bases between. The CDR3 is made up of 11 amino acids. The CDR3 region is CSARDNYEQYF. CDR3 sequence (DNA): TGCAGTGCTAGAGATAACTACGAGCAGTACTTC.

This clone came up a few times. The genes are TRBV6-5 and TRBJ1-2, with 9 bases lining up with TRBD1. The CDR3 has 12 amino acids. With V trimmed by 5 bases and J by 7 bases, 2 bases remained unmatched. Germline V CDR1 and CDR2: MNHEY, SVGAGI. The CDR3 DNA is TGTGCCAGCAGTCGACAGGGGGGTGGCTACACCTTC. Translated, it gives CASSRQGGGYTF.

J is TRBJ2-3 and V is TRBV28; 7 nucleotides agree with TRBD1. Germline CDR1 reads MDHEN; CDR2 reads SYDVKM. V gave up 3 bases and J gave up 3 bases; unmatched junction bases: 12. The CDR3 has 17 residues. The CDR3 bases are TGTGCCAGCAGTTTTCTTGAGGGGGCGATCAGGACAGATACGCAGTATTTT. This encodes CASSFLEGAIRTDTQYF.

The V and J genes are TRBV27 and TRBJ2-7, with D uncertain. Between the trimmed V and J ends, which lost 3 bases and 6 bases, there was a span of 15 bases. Germline CDR1 is MNHEY and CDR2 is SMNVEV (reference sequence). The CDR3 is made up of 14 amino acids. The CDR3 loop is CASSLQPQNGEQYF. The DNA for the CDR3 is TGTGCCAGCAGTTTGCAGCCACAGAACGGCGAGCAGTACTTC.

The rearrangement joins TRBV5-4 to TRBJ1-4; a possible D gene is TRBD1 (6 bases). The CDR3 has 13 residues. In germline, CDR1 is SGHNT, CDR2 YYREEE (reference sequence). V lost 8 bases and J 5 bases, leaving 13 bases between the germline ends. The CDR3 region is CASRDILNEKLFF. The CDR3 DNA follows: TGTGCCAGTCGGGACATCCTGAATGAAAAACTGTTTTTT. Drawing the rest from reference TRBV5-4 and TRBJ1-4, the complete variable domain is ETGVTQSPTHLIKTRGQQVTLRCSSQSGHNTVSWYQQALGQGPQFIFQYYREEENGRGNFPPRFSGLQFPNYSSELNVNALELDDSALYLCASRDILNEKLFFGSGTQLSVL.

In this sample, this clone turned up once. The rearrangement joins TRBV28 to TRBJ2-5; 8 bases are shared with TRBD1. V shed 6 bases, J shed 2 bases, and the junction held 8 bases outside the gene matches. Germline-derived CDR1 and CDR2 are MDHEN and SYDVKM. This CDR3 has 15 residues. For the CDR3, the DNA is TGTGCCAGCAGCGATACAGGGGGACGACAAGAGACCCAGTACTTC. Translated, it gives CASSDTGGRQETQYF.

V usage is TRBV6-1 and J usage is TRBJ1-1, with 9 bases aligning to TRBD1. Trimming cost V 3 bases and J 6 bases; bases outside gene matches: 14. Germline CDR1 MNHNS, CDR2 SASEGT. CDR3 length: 17 amino acids. Written as DNA, the CDR3 is TGTGCCAGCAGTGACGGAGTTTTGACAGGGGGTAGCTCTGAAGCTTTCTTT. It yields the protein CASSDGVLTGGSSEAFF.

This clone showed up just a few times. The chain combines TRBV2 with TRBJ2-2; D possibly corresponds to TRBD2 (6 bases). V was shortened by 5 bases and J by 8 bases, with 15 bases between the two germline ends. Germline values: CDR1 SNHLY, CDR2 FYNNEI. This CDR3 region has 14 residues. The CDR3 is CASSRQEGGGELFF. CDR3 in DNA: TGTGCCAGCAGTCGACAAGAGGGAGGTGGGGAGCTGTTTTTT.

The rearrangement links TRBV9 to TRBJ2-1; D is ambiguous. The CDR3 runs to 13 residues. CDR1 and CDR2 from the germline V gene are SGDLS and YYNGEE. The V end was cut by 4 bases, the J end by 4 bases, with 9 bases between. CDR3: CASSQSQYNEQFF. The CDR3 nucleotides read TGTGCCAGCAGCCAGTCGCAATACAATGAGCAGTTCTTC.

The V gene is TRBV5-6, the J gene TRBJ1-5; D unclear. The CDR3 extends over 17 amino acids. Germline CDR1 reads SGHDT; CDR2 reads YYEEEE. V shed 4 bases and J shed 0 bases, with 17 bases lying between them. The CDR3 reads CASSHGPNPYSNQPQHF. The CDR3 bases are TGTGCCAGCAGCCATGGGCCTAACCCCTATAGCAATCAGCCCCAGCATTTT.

This clone was counted a single time. This chain uses TRBV6-1 with TRBJ2-5; possibly TRBD2 for D (6 bases). CDR1 and CDR2 from the germline V gene are MNHNS and SASEGT. The CDR3 has 12 amino acids. Trimming stripped 11 bases from V and 2 bases from J, with 12 bases between. The CDR3 loop reads CAHRREQETQYF. DNA for the CDR3: TGTGCCCATAGACGGGAGCAAGAGACCCAGTACTTC.

The chain recombines TRBV7-3 with TRBJ2-1, with TRBD2 identical over 10 bases. Trimming removed 2 bases from V and 3 bases from J; junction bases left unmatched: 10. From germline, CDR1 is SGHTA and CDR2 FQGTGA. The CDR3 contains 18 residues. For the CDR3, the DNA is TGTGCCAGCAGCTTAGGGCGAGCGGGAGGGAATCGCTACAATGAGCAGTTCTTC. Amino acids: CASSLGRAGGNRYNEQFF. The full variable domain, completed using reference TRBV7-3 and TRBJ2-1, is GAGVSQTPSNKVTEKGKYVELRCDPISGHTALYWYRQSLGQGPEFLIYFQGTGAADDSGLPNDRFFAVRPEGSVSTLKIQRTERGDSAVYLCASSLGRAGGNRYNEQFFGPGTRLTVL.

The chain recombines TRBV5-1 with TRBJ2-1, with a possible D match to TRBD2 (5 bases). Trimming removed 3 bases at V and 6 bases at J, with 13 bases between. The length of the CDR3 is 14 residues. Germline V CDR1 and CDR2: SGHRS, YFSETQ. As DNA, the CDR3 is TGCGCCAGCAGCTCACTGCTTACTAGCAATGAGCAGTTCTTC. Amino acids: CASSSLLTSNEQFF.

The chain is built from TRBV6-6 and TRBJ2-5, with 10 bases that match TRBD1. There are 14 residues in the CDR3. The V segment lost 2 bases and the J segment 3 bases; nucleotides outside the gene matches: 0. In germline, CDR1 is MNHNY, CDR2 SVGAGI (reference sequence). This chain's CDR3 is CASSYGTGEETQYF. CDR3 bases: TGTGCCAGCAGTTACGGGACAGGGGAAGAGACCCAGTACTTC.

The chain carries TRBV5-4 and TRBJ2-6; D is perhaps TRBD1 or TRBD2 (5 bases each). Germline V lookup: CDR1 SGHNT, CDR2 YYREEE (reference sequence). CDR3 length: 17 residues. The V gene lost 2 bases and the J gene lost 4 bases, with 16 bases spanning the gap. CDR3 sequence (DNA): TGTGCCAGCAGCTTCTCAGGGACCTTCTCCGGGGCCAACGTCCTGACTTTC. Translated, it gives CASSFSGTFSGANVLTF.

J is TRBJ2-2 and V is TRBV27; a weak D match, TRBD1 (5 bases). This CDR3 spans 14 amino acids. Trimming pared 8 bases from V and 4 bases from J, leaving 14 bases between. Germline assignment: CDR1 MNHEY and CDR2 SMNVEV (reference sequence). CDR3 sequence (DNA): TGTGCCAGCGCCGCCACAAGGGGCACCGGGGAGCTGTTTTTT. Amino acids: CASAATRGTGELFF.

This rearrangement joins TRBV2 to TRBJ2-1; D is possibly TRBD2 (5 bases). Looked up from germline, CDR1 is SNHLY and CDR2 is FYNNEI. The V end was cut by 6 bases, the J end by 10 bases, with 13 bases between. The CDR3 is 12 amino acids. CDR3 residues: CASRTLPGEQFF. Here the CDR3 DNA reads TGTGCCAGCAGGACACTCCCGGGAGAGCAGTTCTTC.